The 6 T cell receptor beta chains presented below share a single source sample, sequenced in a study of cytomegalovirus exposure and HLA in healthy donors. The PCR was carried out with 60 Vbeta primers and 13 Jbeta primers. The method was immunoSEQ multiplex PCR; TCRdb's version includes in-frame clones alone and lacks a portion of them. Of some 250,000 clones in the sample, 82% are singletons; the top ten hold 4.5% to 6%. Source material: PBMCs. Source of these receptors: a woman between 35 and 50 years old in good health and CMV-seropositive.

The rearrangement uses TRBV15 and TRBJ2-7, with D perhaps matching TRBD1 (5 bases). Germline CDR1 and CDR2: LNHNV and YYDKDF (reference sequence). This CDR3 spans 16 amino acids. V was shortened by 1 base and J by 5 bases, with 18 bases between the two germline ends. CDR3 sequence (DNA): TGTGCCACCAGCAGAGCGAGGTTGGTAGCCAGGGACGAGCAGTACTTC. Translating it yields CATSRARLVARDEQYF.

The chain has TRBV7-3 and TRBJ2-1; 7 bases fit TRBD2. The CDR3 has 15 residues. J gave up 2 bases and V 5 bases, and 6 bases lay outside the gene matches. Germline CDR1 and CDR2: SGHTA and FQGTGA. Here the CDR3 DNA reads TGTGCCAGCAGCCCAAAGACTAGCACCTACAATGAGCAGTTCTTC. It specifies CASSPKTSTYNEQFF.

The CDR3 coding sequence is TGTGCCACCAGCAGAGATCAGGGGGGAGCTCAGCCCCAGCATTTT. This codes for CATSRDQGGAQPQHF. The chain links TRBV15 to TRBJ1-5; 7 bases map to TRBD1. Unmatched junction bases numbered 5, after V lost 0 bases and J lost 6 bases. CDR3 length equals 15 residues. Per the germline V gene, CDR1 is LNHNV and CDR2 is YYDKDF (reference sequence).

The rearrangement links TRBV4-1 to TRBJ2-7, with a weak D call TRBD1 (6 bases). The germline gives CDR1 MGHRA, CDR2 YSYEKL. The CDR3 spans 16 residues. The V end was cut by 1 base, the J end by 5 bases, with 18 bases between. The chain's CDR3 is CASSQGGHQGDHEQYF. CDR3 in DNA: TGCGCCAGCAGCCAAGGGGGACACCAGGGAGATCACGAGCAGTACTTC.

This clone came up a few times. The chain joins TRBV5-8 to TRBJ2-7; 9 bases align to TRBD2. The V gene's germline CDR1 is SGHTS and CDR2 YDEGEE. V was clipped by 4 bases and J by 3 bases; unmatched bases: 5. The CDR3 extends over 14 amino acids. CDR3: CASSKLAGLYEQYF. DNA of the CDR3: TGTGCCAGCAGCAAACTAGCGGGCCTCTACGAGCAGTACTTC.

The rearrangement uses TRBV25-1 and TRBJ2-7, with 9 bases matching TRBD1. The CDR3 is 16 residues long. The V segment lost 4 bases and the J segment 1 base; nucleotides outside the gene matches: 8. Germline V gene sequence: CDR1 MGHDK, CDR2 SYGVNS. DNA of the CDR3: TGTGCCAGCAGTGCCCCCCTGGGACAGGGATCCTACGAGCAGTACTTC. Amino acids: CASSAPLGQGSYEQYF.